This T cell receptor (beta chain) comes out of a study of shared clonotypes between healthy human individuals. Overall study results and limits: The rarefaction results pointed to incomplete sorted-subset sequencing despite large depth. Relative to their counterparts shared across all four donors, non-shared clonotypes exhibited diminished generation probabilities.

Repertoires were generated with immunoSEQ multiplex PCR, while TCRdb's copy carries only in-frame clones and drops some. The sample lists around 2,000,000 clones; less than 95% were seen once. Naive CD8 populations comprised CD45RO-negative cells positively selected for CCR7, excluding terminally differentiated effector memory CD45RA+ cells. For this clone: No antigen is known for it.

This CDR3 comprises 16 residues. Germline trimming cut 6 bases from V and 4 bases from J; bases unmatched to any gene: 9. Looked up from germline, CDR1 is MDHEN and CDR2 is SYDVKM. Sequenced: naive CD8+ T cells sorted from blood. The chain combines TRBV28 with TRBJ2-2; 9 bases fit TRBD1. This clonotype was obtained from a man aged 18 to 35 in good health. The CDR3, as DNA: TGTGCCAGCAGCCGGGGGACAGGGCGCGTCACCGGGGAGCTGTTTTTT. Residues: CASSRGTGRVTGELFF. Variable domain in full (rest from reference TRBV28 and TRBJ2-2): DVKVTQSSRYLVKRTGEKVFLECVQDMDHENMFWYRQDPGLGLRLIYFSYDVKMKEKGDIPEGYSVSREKKERFSLILESASTNQTSMYLCASSRGTGRVTGELFFGEGSRLTVL.